Below are 20 T cell receptor beta chains sequenced from a single sample in a study of blood T cell repertoires in COVID-19. Some clones are missing from TCRdb's copy, which holds only in-frame ones; the method was immunoSEQ multiplex PCR. The data contain 80,000 or so clones, less than 95% of them singletons. Sequences were obtained from peripheral blood. Source of these receptors: a woman between 45 and 60 years old in a cohort sampled during active COVID-19.

This chain connects TRBV3-1 (or the pseudogene TRBV3-2) to TRBJ2-1, with 7 bases lining up with TRBD2. The length of the CDR3 is 15 residues. Germline CDR1 is LGHDT and CDR2 is YNNKEL (reference sequence). V lost 4 bases, J lost 2 bases, and 5 bases stayed unmatched. DNA for the CDR3: TGTGCCAGCAGCCCAGGACTAGAAGCCTACAATGAGCAGTTCTTC. Protein sequence: CASSPGLEAYNEQFF.

V usage is TRBV28 and J usage is TRBJ1-2; D might be TRBD1 (5 bases). The CDR3 is made up of 15 amino acids. Germline V CDR1 and CDR2: MDHEN, SYDVKM. The germline V and J ends were trimmed by 4 bases and 5 bases, with 17 bases remaining between them. The CDR3 here is CASSSSTVGSYGYTF. CDR3 DNA sequence: TGTGCCAGCAGTTCATCGACAGTAGGATCGTATGGCTACACCTTC.

A single count supports this clone. The chain links TRBV27 to TRBJ2-1, with 7 bases that match TRBD2. In germline, CDR1 is MNHEY, CDR2 SMNVEV (reference sequence). The CDR3 is 12 residues long. Trimming took 8 bases from V and 7 from J; bases not matched to a gene: 5. The CDR3 DNA reads TGTGCCAGCTCCCAGGGAGGGAATGAGCAGTTCTTC. Its protein product is CASSQGGNEQFF.

The gene calls are TRBV12-3 or TRBV12-4 and TRBJ2-1, with D uncertain. The CDR3 totals 13 residues. Trimming cost V 2 bases and J 4 bases, with 6 bases left between them. CDR3 DNA: TGTGCCAGCAGTTTACGCGAGTACAATGAGCAGTTCTTC. Translating it yields CASSLREYNEQFF.

V is TRBV20-1 and J is TRBJ2-1; D unresolved. The CDR3 sequence is 11 residues long. Germline-derived CDR1 and CDR2 are DFQATT and SNEGSKA (reference sequence). The V and J ends lost 3 bases and 6 bases respectively, with 6 bases between them. In DNA form, the CDR3 reads TGCAGTGCTAGGGGCATCAATGAGCAGTTCTTC. It yields the protein CSARGINEQFF.

The chain carries TRBV10-2 and TRBJ2-7; D possibly corresponds to TRBD2 (6 bases). CDR1 is WSHSY and CDR2 is SAAADI in the germline V gene. The V gene lost 9 bases and the J gene lost 8 bases, with 23 bases spanning the gap. This CDR3 has 14 amino acids. This chain's CDR3 is CASLSGLNSVKQYF. CDR3 nucleotide sequence: TGCGCCAGTTTATCGGGACTGAACTCTGTGAAGCAGTACTTC.

The CDR3 sequence is CASSESQVPAKNIQYF. CDR3 sequence (DNA): TGTGCCAGCAGTGAATCACAAGTCCCAGCCAAAAACATTCAGTACTTC. The chain joins TRBV2 to TRBJ2-4, with D hard to call. Looked up from germline, CDR1 is SNHLY and CDR2 is FYNNEI. CDR3 length: 16 residues. V was shortened by 2 bases and J by 0 bases, with 11 bases between the two germline ends.

V gene TRBV7-6 combines with J gene TRBJ2-1, with TRBD2 as a possible D gene (6 bases). CDR1 is SGHVS, CDR2 FNYEAQ, per germline. This CDR3 contains 15 residues. V lost 5 bases and J 9 bases, leaving 20 bases between the germline ends. CDR3 amino acids: CASSPRGVAGGEQFF. The CDR3 bases are TGTGCCAGCAGCCCCCGTGGGGTTGCCGGGGGTGAGCAGTTCTTC. The full variable domain, in which reference TRBV7-6 and TRBJ2-1 provide the parts outside the CDR3, is GAGVSQSPRYKVTKRGQDVALRCDPISGHVSLYWYRQALGQGPEFLTYFNYEAQQDKSGLPNDRFSAERPEGSISTLTIQRTEQRDSAMYRCASSPRGVAGGEQFFGPGTRLTVL.

This clone has a single count. The chain employs TRBV28 and TRBJ2-1; TRBD2 matches 7 bases. The V gene end was trimmed by 4 bases and the J gene end by 8 bases; junction bases not matched to a gene: 14. This CDR3 spans 16 amino acids. Germline V lookup: CDR1 MDHEN, CDR2 SYDVKM. CDR3 amino acids: CASSSPSSGSRDEQFF. CDR3 DNA: TGTGCCAGCAGTTCCCCGTCTAGCGGCAGTCGAGATGAGCAGTTCTTC.

The chain couples TRBV6-5 to TRBJ2-7; D is uncertain. This CDR3 comprises 14 residues. The V gene's germline CDR1 is MNHEY and CDR2 SVGAGI. V was pared by 8 bases and J by 1 base, with 15 bases between. The CDR3 region is CASSARLDSYEQYF. The CDR3 region has the DNA TGTGCCAGCTCTGCTAGACTCGATTCCTACGAGCAGTACTTC.

The rearrangement links TRBV28 to TRBJ2-7, with 9 bases fitting TRBD1. The V and J ends lost 6 bases and 6 bases, in that order; junction bases with no gene match: 15. This CDR3 comprises 16 residues. CDR1 is MDHEN, CDR2 SYDVKM, per germline. CDR3 in amino acids: CASSRLRTGAGSEQYF. DNA of the CDR3: TGTGCCAGCAGCAGGCTACGGACAGGGGCAGGTTCCGAGCAGTACTTC.

The chain has TRBV6-5 and TRBJ2-1; 9 bases line up with TRBD2. CDR1 is MNHEY, CDR2 SVGAGI, per germline. The J segment lost 3 bases and the V segment lost 4 bases, leaving 7 bases of the junction unmatched. The CDR3 consists of 16 residues. CDR3 residues: CASSSPGTSIYNEQFF. The CDR3 nucleotides read TGTGCCAGCAGTTCCCCCGGGACTAGCATCTACAATGAGCAGTTCTTC.

The chain links TRBV30 to TRBJ2-1; 8 bases map to TRBD2. Per the germline V gene, CDR1 is GTSNPN and CDR2 is SVGIG (reference sequence). V was clipped by 5 bases and J by 2 bases; unmatched bases: 5. This CDR3 has 14 amino acids. The CDR3 coding sequence is TGTGCCTGGTTAAGCGGGAGCCCCTACAATGAGCAGTTCTTC. This translates into CAWLSGSPYNEQFF.

The chain joins TRBV24-1 to TRBJ2-1; 13 bases fit TRBD2. CDR3 length: 13 amino acids. Germline V CDR1 and CDR2: KGHDR, SFDVKD. With V trimmed by 12 bases and J by 5 bases, 3 bases remained unmatched. CDR3 DNA sequence: TGTGCCGCGGGACTAGCGGGAAACAATGAGCAGTTCTTC. Protein product: CAAGLAGNNEQFF.

This clone was counted a single time. The rearrangement uses TRBV11-2 and TRBJ2-3; TRBD2 agrees at 7 bases. V lost 1 base, J lost 4 bases, and 8 bases stayed unmatched. Germline V CDR1 and CDR2: SGHAT, FQNNGV. This CDR3 contains 16 residues. CDR3 DNA sequence: TGTGCCAGCAGCTTAGTCGTGGGAGGGCGGCCAGATACGCAGTATTTT. As protein: CASSLVVGGRPDTQYF.

The rearrangement joins TRBV18 to TRBJ1-3, with 9 bases lining up with TRBD1. V lost 3 bases, J lost 8 bases, and 2 bases stayed unmatched. Germline V CDR1 and CDR2: KGHSH, LQKENI. The CDR3 is made up of 13 amino acids. Written as DNA, the CDR3 is TGTGCCAGCTCACCGGGACAGGGAGACACCATATATTTT. Translating gives CASSPGQGDTIYF.

A remark on this clone: The conserved phenylalanine or tryptophan is not found at the CDR3 terminus, so this likely reflects a read error. Because the CDR3's place on the DNA is in doubt, the DNA is left out and the CDR3 is given as listed by TCRdb. The chain is built from TRBV15 and TRBJ2-7; the D call in the table, TRBD1, was not verified against the DNA. The CDR3 spans 13 residues, counting both ends. CDR1 LNHNV and CDR2 YYDKDF come from the germline V gene (reference sequence). This chain's CDR3 is CATSRPPTGPKDI.

This chain connects TRBV28 to TRBJ2-3; tentative D call: TRBD2 (5 bases). The CDR3 runs to 15 residues. V was pared by 4 bases and J by 0 bases, with 11 bases between. Germline loops: CDR1 MDHEN, CDR2 SYDVKM. CDR3 region: CASSYRRTSTDTQYF. Here the CDR3 DNA reads TGTGCCAGCAGTTATAGGCGGACTAGCACAGATACGCAGTATTTT.

The chain links TRBV5-4 to TRBJ1-2, with a weak D call TRBD1 (6 bases). Trimming pared 3 bases from V and 4 bases from J, leaving 10 bases between. Germline V gene sequence: CDR1 SGHNT, CDR2 YYREEE (reference sequence). CDR3 size: 13 residues. Written as DNA, the CDR3 is TGTGCCAGCAGCTCCGACAGGCTCTATGGCTACACCTTC. Amino acid sequence: CASSSDRLYGYTF.

The chain combines TRBV7-8 with TRBJ2-1; D possibly corresponds to TRBD2 (7 bases). V lost 7 bases to trimming and J lost 3 bases, with 19 bases between them. This CDR3 contains 16 residues. Germline assignment: CDR1 SGHVS and CDR2 FQNEAQ. CDR3 residues: CASTLWGRESYNEQFF. CDR3 coding DNA: TGTGCCAGCACCCTCTGGGGGCGGGAGAGCTACAATGAGCAGTTCTTC.